The 30 T cell receptor beta chains reported below all come from one sample, sequenced in a study of beta chain features in type 1 diabetes. Expressed TCRB transcripts were sequenced because the isolated RNA had all been reverse transcribed beforehand. Profiled with immunoSEQ multiplex PCR; TCRdb holds only in-frame clones, not every one. The table lists roughly 60,000 clones, roughly three fifths of them singletons. The specimen was Tregs from blood. The source is a woman between 18 and 29 years old in good health.

This sequence joins TRBV7-9 and TRBJ1-2; D is uncertain. This CDR3 region has 13 residues. The V gene lost 3 bases and the J gene lost 5 bases, with 10 bases spanning the gap. The germline V gene has CDR1 SEHNR and CDR2 FQNEAQ (reference sequence). The CDR3 is CASSFSNIYGYTF. The CDR3 DNA follows: TGTGCCAGCAGCTTTAGCAACATTTATGGCTACACCTTC.

V usage is TRBV4-2 and J usage is TRBJ2-7; TRBD1 agrees at 8 bases. From germline, CDR1 is LGHNA and CDR2 YNFKEQ. Unmatched junction bases numbered 5, after V lost 0 bases and J lost 4 bases. There are 15 residues in the CDR3. The CDR3 protein is CASSQEGQGAYEQYF. The DNA for the CDR3 is TGTGCCAGCAGCCAAGAGGGGCAGGGGGCTTACGAGCAGTACTTC.

This clone was seen a few times. V usage is TRBV7-9 and J usage is TRBJ2-3; D is unresolved. The CDR3 extends over 15 amino acids. With 6 bases removed from V and 0 bases from J, the gap between germline ends came to 13 bases. Per germline, CDR1 SEHNR and CDR2 FQNEAQ (reference sequence). The CDR3 here is CASRSWAYSTDTQYF. For the CDR3, the DNA is TGTGCCAGCAGATCGTGGGCTTATAGCACAGATACGCAGTATTTT. The full variable domain, with the rest looked up from reference TRBV7-9 and TRBJ2-3, is DTGVSQNPRHKITKRGQNVTFRCDPISEHNRLYWYRQTLGQGPEFLTYFQNEAQLEKSRLLSDRFSAERPKGSFSTLEIQRTEQGDSAMYLCASRSWAYSTDTQYFGPGTRLTVL.

This chain links TRBV29-1 with TRBJ2-1, with 9 nucleotides matching TRBD1. CDR1 and CDR2 from the germline V gene are SQVTM and ANQGSEA. Germline trimming cut 8 bases from V and 3 bases from J; bases unmatched to any gene: 17. The CDR3 runs 17 residues. Written as DNA, the CDR3 is TGCAGCTTCGGACCAGGGCCGGGACAGGGTAACTACAATGAGCAGTTCTTC. This gives the protein CSFGPGPGQGNYNEQFF.

This clone was seen a handful of times. The DNA of the CDR3 is TGTGCCAGCTCACCACTAATACTAGAGACCACAGATACGCAGTATTTT. It codes for CASSPLILETTDTQYF. The chain is built from TRBV18 and TRBJ2-3; tentative D call: TRBD2 (5 bases). The V and J ends lost 1 base and 2 bases respectively, with 13 bases between them. This CDR3 region has 16 residues. Germline values: CDR1 KGHSH, CDR2 LQKENI.

The genes are TRBV9 and TRBJ2-1, with 9 bases lining up with TRBD2. Germline CDR1 and CDR2: SGDLS and YYNGEE. J lost 6 bases, V lost 0 bases, and 4 bases had no gene match. There are 15 residues in the CDR3. DNA for the CDR3: TGTGCCAGCAGCGTAGGGCTAGCGGGGATCAATGAGCAGTTCTTC. Amino acid sequence: CASSVGLAGINEQFF. Supplemented by reference TRBV9 and TRBJ2-1, the full variable domain reads DSGVTQTPKHLITATGQRVTLRCSPRSGDLSVYWYQQSLDQGLQFLIQYYNGEERAKGNILERFSAQQFPDLHSELNLSSLELGDSALYFCASSVGLAGINEQFFGPGTRLTVL.

V is TRBV27 and J is TRBJ2-2; a possible D gene is TRBD1 (5 bases). The germline gives CDR1 MNHEY, CDR2 SMNVEV (reference sequence). Trimming stripped 3 bases from V and 1 base from J, with 9 bases between. The CDR3 is made up of 15 amino acids. CDR3 region: CASSFSRVNTGELFF. DNA for the CDR3: TGTGCCAGCAGTTTTTCCAGGGTGAACACCGGGGAGCTGTTTTTT.

This clone is medium-sized within its sample. This chain uses TRBV6-5 with TRBJ2-3; D gene ambiguous. Germline V gene data show CDR1 as MNHEY and CDR2 as SVGAGI. The V and J ends lost 7 bases and 2 bases respectively, with 10 bases between them. The CDR3 is 13 residues long. Here the CDR3 reads CASTGPITDTQYF. CDR3 nucleotides: TGTGCCAGCACTGGGCCCATCACAGATACGCAGTATTTT.

This chain links TRBV2 with TRBJ2-2; 7 bases agree with TRBD1. After removal of 6 bases from V and 1 base from J, the junction contained 5 bases not matched to a gene. The CDR3 spans 15 residues. Germline V gene data show CDR1 as SNHLY and CDR2 as FYNNEI. Written as DNA, the CDR3 is TGTGCCAGCAGCCCAGGGGGAGTGAACACCGGGGAGCTGTTTTTT. Translated: CASSPGGVNTGELFF.

The gene calls are TRBV11-1 and TRBJ2-5; D perhaps matches TRBD1 (6 bases). The CDR3 contains 13 residues. Germline CDR1 and CDR2: SGHAT and FQDESV (reference sequence). The ends were cut back, 4 bases at V and 2 bases at J, with 8 bases in the middle. CDR3 loop: CASSSGQQETQYF. CDR3 DNA: TGTGCCAGCAGCTCGGGACAACAAGAGACCCAGTACTTC.

This chain uses TRBV7-9 with TRBJ2-1, with TRBD2 matching 12 bases. CDR3 length equals 17 residues. Germline-derived CDR1 and CDR2 are SEHNR and FQNEAQ (reference sequence). J was trimmed by 0 bases and V by 4 bases; bases with no gene match: 4. CDR3 coding DNA: TGTGCCAGCAGCTCTCTAGCGGGGGGGAGCTCCTACAATGAGCAGTTCTTC. It yields the protein CASSSLAGGSSYNEQFF. Full variable domain (remainder filled in from reference TRBV7-9 and TRBJ2-1): DTGVSQNPRHKITKRGQNVTFRCDPISEHNRLYWYRQTLGQGPEFLTYFQNEAQLEKSRLLSDRFSAERPKGSFSTLEIQRTEQGDSAMYLCASSSLAGGSSYNEQFFGPGTRLTVL.

This chain joins TRBV30 and TRBJ1-5; D not resolved. There are 13 residues in the CDR3. V shed 0 bases and J shed 8 bases, with 11 bases lying between them. The V gene's germline CDR1 is GTSNPN and CDR2 SVGIG (reference sequence). CDR3 sequence: CAWSVSGREPQHF. In DNA form, the CDR3 reads TGTGCCTGGAGTGTATCGGGAAGGGAGCCCCAGCATTTT.

V and J are TRBV6-1 and TRBJ1-1; D is perhaps TRBD1 (5 bases). The CDR3 contains 13 residues. V lost 5 bases and J 1 base, leaving 8 bases between the germline ends. Germline-derived CDR1 and CDR2 are MNHNS and SASEGT. Here the CDR3 DNA reads TGTGCCAGCAGTTCCAGGGAGAACACTGAAGCTTTCTTT. It specifies CASSSRENTEAFF.

The rearrangement uses TRBV7-2 and TRBJ2-3; TRBD1 might be the D (5 bases). Germline V gives CDR1 SGHTA, CDR2 FQGNSA. The CDR3 is made up of 14 amino acids. V was trimmed by 5 bases and J by 0 bases, leaving 9 bases between them. The CDR3 sequence is CASSPGHSTDTQYF. CDR3 sequence (DNA): TGTGCCAGCAGCCCCGGACACAGCACAGATACGCAGTATTTT.

J is TRBJ1-1 and V is TRBV10-3; D is uncertain. Trimming removed 4 bases from V and 0 bases from J, with 9 bases in between. The CDR3 sequence is 14 residues long. The germline CDR1 and CDR2 sequences are ENHRY and SYGVKD. CDR3 sequence reads: CAISGGRVNTEAFF. Here the CDR3 DNA reads TGTGCCATCAGTGGAGGAAGAGTGAACACTGAAGCTTTCTTT.

The V gene is TRBV2, the J gene TRBJ2-2; TRBD1 might be the D (6 bases). Germline V gene lookup returns CDR1 SNHLY and CDR2 FYNNEI. V lost 6 bases and J 1 base, leaving 6 bases between the germline ends. The CDR3 runs 13 residues. Here the CDR3 DNA reads TGTGCCAGCAGGGGACAGAACACCGGGGAGCTGTTTTTT. It translates to CASRGQNTGELFF.

Only a few counts were recorded for this clone. The V gene is TRBV5-1, the J gene TRBJ2-7, with 10 bases matching TRBD2. CDR3 size: 15 residues. V dropped 1 base and J dropped 9; count of bases not matched to a gene: 10. Germline values: CDR1 SGHRS, CDR2 YFSETQ. CDR3 bases: TGCGCCAGCAGCTTGCAGGATAGCGGGAGGATTGTGCAGTACTTC. Residues: CASSLQDSGRIVQYF.

V usage is TRBV30 and J usage is TRBJ2-7; the match to TRBD2 covers 7 bases. This CDR3 has 12 amino acids. Germline V gives CDR1 GTSNPN, CDR2 SVGIG (reference sequence). The ends lost 0 bases at V and 5 bases at J; junction bases unmatched: 1. The CDR3 region is CAWSVSGDEQYF. CDR3 nucleotide sequence: TGTGCCTGGAGTGTAAGCGGGGACGAGCAGTACTTC.

This clone was counted a few times. The chain uses TRBV6-6 and TRBJ1-1; no reliable D call. CDR1 and CDR2 from the germline V gene are MNHNY and SVGAGI (reference sequence). The CDR3 is 12 amino acids. Trimming removed 8 bases at V and 5 bases at J, with 12 bases between. CDR3 loop: CASWHSGTEAFF. For the CDR3, the DNA is TGTGCCAGCTGGCACTCGGGGACTGAAGCTTTCTTT.

This clone was found once. V is TRBV5-4 and J is TRBJ2-7; TRBD1 agrees at 9 bases. This CDR3 comprises 15 residues. In germline, CDR1 is SGHNT, CDR2 YYREEE (reference sequence). Trimming removed 5 bases from V and 7 bases from J; junction bases left unmatched: 13. In nucleotides, the CDR3 is TGTGCCAGCAGGTTTACCGGGACAGGGTCCCGAGAGCAGTACTTC. Protein product: CASRFTGTGSREQYF.

The CDR3 DNA sequence: TGCGCCAGCAGCTTGCAGGGTGTCGCCCCCAAAAACATTCAGTACTTC. This encodes CASSLQGVAPKNIQYF. This rearrangement joins TRBV5-1 to TRBJ2-4; TRBD1 might be the D (5 bases). Trimming stripped 1 base from V and 2 bases from J, with 13 bases between. The CDR3 loop spans 16 amino acids. Germline CDR1 is SGHRS and CDR2 is YFSETQ.

The chain combines TRBV6-6 with TRBJ1-4, with D unresolved. The CDR3 covers 14 residues. Germline CDR1 and CDR2: MNHNY and SVGAGI (reference sequence). Trimming took off 2 bases at V and 8 bases at J, with 12 bases between the two ends. The CDR3 here is CASSYMGPGEKLFF. The CDR3 coding sequence is TGTGCCAGCAGTTACATGGGCCCAGGCGAAAAACTGTTTTTT.

The J gene is TRBJ2-1, the V gene TRBV11-2; D gene ambiguous. The germline CDR1 and CDR2 sequences are SGHAT and FQNNGV. CDR3 length: 14 amino acids. V was pared by 1 base and J by 0 bases, with 4 bases between. As DNA, the CDR3 is TGTGCCAGCAGCTTAGGACACTCCTACAATGAGCAGTTCTTC. Its protein product is CASSLGHSYNEQFF.

This chain connects TRBV5-1 to TRBJ2-1, with TRBD2 as a possible D gene (5 bases). Germline CDR1 reads SGHRS; CDR2 reads YFSETQ. Trimming pared 4 bases from V and 0 bases from J, leaving 11 bases between. CDR3 size: 15 residues. The CDR3 loop reads CASSPVSGSYNEQFF. Written as DNA, the CDR3 is TGCGCCAGCAGCCCCGTAAGCGGCTCCTACAATGAGCAGTTCTTC.

The rearrangement joins TRBV6-1 to TRBJ2-5, with 8 bases that match TRBD2. V shed 5 bases and J 4 bases; nucleotides not matched to a gene: 6. The CDR3 is made up of 14 amino acids. Germline CDR1 is MNHNS and CDR2 is SASEGT. As DNA, the CDR3 is TGTGCCAGCAGTATCCCGGGACTAGGAGAGACCCAGTACTTC. This sequence encodes CASSIPGLGETQYF.

This clone was seen more than once but under ten times. The V and J genes are TRBV7-9 and TRBJ2-7; 7 bases map to TRBD1. Looked up from germline, CDR1 is SEHNR and CDR2 is FQNEAQ (reference sequence). With 3 bases clipped from V and 0 bases from J, the junction kept 5 bases outside the gene matches. The CDR3 sequence is 15 residues long. CDR3 sequence reads: CASSFGQALSYEQYF. CDR3 nucleotides: TGTGCCAGCAGCTTCGGACAGGCCCTCTCCTACGAGCAGTACTTC.

This clone occurred a few times. This chain joins TRBV5-5 and TRBJ2-4, with D possibly being TRBD1 (5 bases). CDR3 length equals 14 residues. V lost 3 bases and J lost 7, with 14 bases in between. Germline V gene sequence: CDR1 SGHKS, CDR2 YYEKEE (reference sequence). The CDR3 sequence: CASSYSTDLNIQYF. CDR3 sequence (DNA): TGTGCCAGCAGCTACTCGACAGATCTTAACATTCAGTACTTC.

This clone was counted between two and nine times. The rearrangement uses TRBV2 and TRBJ2-3, with TRBD2 matching over 12 bases. V was clipped by 5 bases and J by 5 bases; unmatched bases: 2. Germline V gene lookup returns CDR1 SNHLY and CDR2 FYNNEI. The CDR3 is made up of 14 amino acids. The DNA for the CDR3 is TGTGCCAGCAGTACGGGACTAGCGGGAGATACGCAGTATTTT. Translated, it gives CASSTGLAGDTQYF.

This clone was counted a single time. This rearrangement joins TRBV6-1 to TRBJ2-5; no definite D call. V was clipped by 2 bases and J by 4 bases, with 5 bases between them. The CDR3 runs to 12 residues. Looked up from germline, CDR1 is MNHNS and CDR2 is SASEGT. The CDR3, as DNA: TGTGCCAGCAGTGAATTCGGAGAGACCCAGTACTTC. This encodes CASSEFGETQYF.

A word on this clone: The germline gene is not matched at one end of the junction; a read error may be the cause. The chain recombines TRBV11-2 with TRBJ2-3; maybe TRBD2 (6 bases). This CDR3 has 14 amino acids. Per germline, CDR1 SGHAT and CDR2 FQNNGV. The CDR3 spells CASSLRPGIGGALF. DNA of the CDR3: TGTGCCAGCAGCTTAAGGCCGGGAATCGGCGGGGCCCTTTTT.